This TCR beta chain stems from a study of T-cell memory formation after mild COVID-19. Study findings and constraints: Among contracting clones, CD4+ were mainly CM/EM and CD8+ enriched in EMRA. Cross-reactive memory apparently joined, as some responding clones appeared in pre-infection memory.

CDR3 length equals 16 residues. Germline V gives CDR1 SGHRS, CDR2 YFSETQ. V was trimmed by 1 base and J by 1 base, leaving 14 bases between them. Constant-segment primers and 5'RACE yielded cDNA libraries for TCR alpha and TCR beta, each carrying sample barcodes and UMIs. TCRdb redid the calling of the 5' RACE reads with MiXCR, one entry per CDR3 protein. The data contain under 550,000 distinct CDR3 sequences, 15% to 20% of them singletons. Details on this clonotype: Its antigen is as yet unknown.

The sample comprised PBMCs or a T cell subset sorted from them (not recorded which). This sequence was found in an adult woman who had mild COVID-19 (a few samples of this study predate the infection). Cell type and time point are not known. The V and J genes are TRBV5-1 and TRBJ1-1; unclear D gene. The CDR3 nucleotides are TGCGCCAGCAGCTTGAAGGGAGTCTGGGGGAACACTGAAGCTTTCTTT. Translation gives CASSLKGVWGNTEAFF.